These 7 T cell receptor beta chains came from one sample sequenced in a study of T cells in tumors after PD-1 blockade. Only in-frame clones appear in the TCRdb table, and some are missing; sequencing was by immunoSEQ multiplex PCR. This sample yields about 48,000 clones, of which over 70% are seen a single time; 4% to 4.5% belongs to the top ten. The sample in question was PBMCs, obtained before anti-PD-1 treatment. The receptors shown here come from a human donor with basal cell carcinoma.

This clone was picked up one time. The J gene is TRBJ2-3, the V gene TRBV3-1 (or the pseudogene TRBV3-2), with 8 bases matching TRBD2. Losses at the gene ends were 0 bases for V and 5 bases for J; bases not matched to a gene: 4. Germline V gives CDR1 LGHDT, CDR2 YNNKEL (reference sequence). The CDR3 extends over 15 amino acids. Written as DNA, the CDR3 is TGTGCCAGCAGCCAAGAGGGACTAGTTCAAGATACGCAGTATTTT. The encoded protein is CASSQEGLVQDTQYF.

The gene calls are TRBV9 and TRBJ2-5, with D hard to call. V lost 2 bases to trimming and J lost 4 bases, with 9 bases between them. CDR3 length equals 13 residues. Germline V lookup: CDR1 SGDLS, CDR2 YYNGEE. CDR3 sequence: CASSVTWGETQYF. The CDR3 region has the DNA TGTGCCAGCAGCGTTACCTGGGGAGAGACCCAGTACTTC.

The CDR3 here is CASSKGQSSPETQYF. Written as DNA, the CDR3 is TGTGCCAGCAGCAAAGGCCAGAGTAGTCCGGAGACCCAGTACTTC. J is TRBJ2-5 and V is TRBV11-1; D is ambiguous. Per the germline V gene, CDR1 is SGHAT and CDR2 is FQDESV (reference sequence). CDR3 length: 15 residues. V lost 5 bases and J 5 bases, leaving 18 bases between the germline ends.

The rearrangement links TRBV4-1 to TRBJ2-7, with TRBD1 identical over 7 bases. The CDR3 is made up of 15 amino acids. From germline, CDR1 is MGHRA and CDR2 YSYEKL. Trimming removed 1 base from V and 2 bases from J; junction bases left unmatched: 5. CDR3 DNA sequence: TGCGCCAGCAGCCAAGGACCCACAGGGGCCTACGAGCAGTACTTC. Protein sequence: CASSQGPTGAYEQYF.

The chain joins TRBV2 to TRBJ1-5, with D possibly TRBD1 on 6 matching bases. Per germline, CDR1 SNHLY and CDR2 FYNNEI. The CDR3 runs to 15 residues. V was cut by 7 bases and J by 2 bases, with 15 bases left in between. In DNA, the CDR3 is TGTGCCAGCACTTCAAGGGACATGGGCAATCAGCCCCAGCATTTT. Its translation is CASTSRDMGNQPQHF.

The chain employs TRBV28 and TRBJ1-3; D remains unclear. Per germline, CDR1 MDHEN and CDR2 SYDVKM. The CDR3 contains 15 residues. Deletions cut 3 bases from V and 0 bases from J, with 9 bases between. The CDR3 coding sequence is TGTGCCAGCAGTTTGTTGGTAAACTCTGGAAACACCATATATTTT. Its protein is CASSLLVNSGNTIYF.

The chain carries TRBV5-1 and TRBJ2-2, with D unresolved. The CDR3 covers 14 residues. Trimming pared 0 bases from V and 0 bases from J, leaving 3 bases between. Germline V lookup: CDR1 SGHRS, CDR2 YFSETQ. The DNA of the CDR3 is TGCGCCAGCAGCTTGGAAGCGAACACCGGGGAGCTGTTTTTT. Translation: CASSLEANTGELFF. The full variable domain, with the rest looked up from reference TRBV5-1 and TRBJ2-2, is KAGVTQTPRYLIKTRGQQVTLSCSPISGHRSVSWYQQTPGQGLQFLFEYFSETQRNKGNFPGRFSGRQFSNSRSEMNVSTLELGDSALYLCASSLEANTGELFFGEGSRLTVL.